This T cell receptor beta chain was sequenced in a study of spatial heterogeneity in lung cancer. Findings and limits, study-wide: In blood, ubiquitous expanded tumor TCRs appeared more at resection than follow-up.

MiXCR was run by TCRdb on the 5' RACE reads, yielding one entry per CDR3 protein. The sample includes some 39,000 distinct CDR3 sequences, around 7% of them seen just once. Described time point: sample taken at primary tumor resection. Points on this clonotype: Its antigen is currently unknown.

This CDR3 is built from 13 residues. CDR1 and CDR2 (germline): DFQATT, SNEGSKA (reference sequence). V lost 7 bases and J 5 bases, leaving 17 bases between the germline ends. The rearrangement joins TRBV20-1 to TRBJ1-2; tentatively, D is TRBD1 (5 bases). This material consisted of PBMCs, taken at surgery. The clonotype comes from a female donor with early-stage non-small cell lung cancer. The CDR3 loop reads CSGPSGRRYGYTF. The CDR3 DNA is TGCAGTGGTCCCTCAGGGAGGAGGTATGGCTACACCTTC.